This T cell receptor beta chain was identified during a study of sequential checkpoint blockade in melanoma. CDR1 and CDR2 from the germline V gene are SGHVS and FQNEAQ. CDR3 size: 15 residues. With 5 bases clipped from V and 4 bases from J, the junction kept 6 bases outside the gene matches. Libraries were prepared by immunoSEQ multiplex PCR; TCRdb keeps only in-frame clonotypes and omits some of them. The sample has about 12,000 clones, around 85% seen once. Treatment given: randomized to nivolumab then ipilimumab (arm A) or the reverse (arm B). The origin of this receptor is a human donor with melanoma. The sequencing here drew on CD8+ T cells sorted from blood (inferred from file names), taken from a patient given nivolumab and ipilimumab in sequence. V and J are TRBV7-8 and TRBJ2-2; 8 nucleotides line up with TRBD2. DNA of the CDR3: TGTGCCAGCAGCCCGGGGGGGGAAGTCACCGGGGAGCTGTTTTTT. As protein: CASSPGGEVTGELFF.